Listed here is a single T cell receptor (beta chain). The V gene's germline CDR1 is LGHDT and CDR2 YNNKEL (reference sequence). The length of the CDR3 is 15 residues. The V gene lost 1 base and the J gene lost 2 bases, with 6 bases spanning the gap. In the original analysis: The assay estimated nucleated cells by amplifying reference gene primers. Clones were read by immunoSEQ multiplex PCR, and TCRdb kept only the in-frame ones, dropping some. V and J calls and clone size are as listed in that table; D and trimming were resolved from the DNA. The data show around 67,000 clones, around 91% seen once. This sample is drawn from a study of blood T cell repertoires in COVID-19. Background on the study: Italy, Spain and the United States were the sources of the convalescent and acute COVID-19 samples. PBMCs, B-cell-depleted T cells, or T cells were the source of the cDNA or gDNA that made up the material.

Source material: peripheral blood. This clonotype was obtained from a human donor in a cohort sampled during active COVID-19. The chain couples TRBV3-1 (or the pseudogene TRBV3-2) to TRBJ2-6; TRBD1 might be the D (6 bases). CDR3 nucleotide sequence: TGTGCCAGCAGCCAAGGGGGGCCTGGGGCCAACGTCCTGACTTTC. Translating it yields CASSQGGPGANVLTF.